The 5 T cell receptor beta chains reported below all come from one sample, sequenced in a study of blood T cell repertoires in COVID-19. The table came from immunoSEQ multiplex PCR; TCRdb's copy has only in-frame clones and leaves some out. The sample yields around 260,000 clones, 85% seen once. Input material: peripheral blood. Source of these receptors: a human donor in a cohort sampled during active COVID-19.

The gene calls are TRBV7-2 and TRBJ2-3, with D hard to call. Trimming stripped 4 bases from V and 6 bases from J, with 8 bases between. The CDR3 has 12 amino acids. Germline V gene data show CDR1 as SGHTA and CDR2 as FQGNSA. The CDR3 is CASSSAFDTQYF. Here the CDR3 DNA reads TGTGCCAGCAGCTCCGCGTTTGATACGCAGTATTTT.

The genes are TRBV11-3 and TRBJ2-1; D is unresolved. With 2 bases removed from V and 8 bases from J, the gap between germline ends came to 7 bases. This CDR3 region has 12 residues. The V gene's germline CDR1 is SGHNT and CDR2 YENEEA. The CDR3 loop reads CASSLSLDEQFF. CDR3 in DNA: TGTGCCAGCAGCTTATCACTCGATGAGCAGTTCTTC.

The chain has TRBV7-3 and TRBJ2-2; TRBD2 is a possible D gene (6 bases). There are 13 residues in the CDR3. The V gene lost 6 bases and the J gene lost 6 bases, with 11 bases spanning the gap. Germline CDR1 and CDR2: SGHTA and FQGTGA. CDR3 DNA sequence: TGTGCCAGCAGGACGGGGGAGGCCGGGGAGCTGTTTTTT. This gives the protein CASRTGEAGELFF.

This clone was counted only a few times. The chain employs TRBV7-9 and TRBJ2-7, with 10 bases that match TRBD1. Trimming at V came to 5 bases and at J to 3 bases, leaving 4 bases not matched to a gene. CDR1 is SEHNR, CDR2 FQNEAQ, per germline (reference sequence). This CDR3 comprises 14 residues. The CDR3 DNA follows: TGTGCCAGCAGCCCAGGGACAGGGGTCTACGAGCAGTACTTC. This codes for CASSPGTGVYEQYF.

This CDR3 reads CASRSNRGGLEQYF. The CDR3 DNA reads TGTGCCAGCAGGAGTAACAGGGGGGGACTCGAGCAGTACTTC. The gene calls are TRBV11-2 and TRBJ2-7; D is possibly TRBD1 (8 bases). The CDR3 loop spans 14 amino acids. Germline CDR1 and CDR2: SGHAT and FQNNGV. Trimming removed 6 bases from V and 6 bases from J, with 18 bases in between.